The rows below give T cell receptor beta chains drawn from one sample of a study of T-cell reconstitution after alpha-beta-depleted transplantation in children. TCRdb fed the PCR reads into MiXCR, producing one record per CDR3 protein. The table lists a few hundred thousand distinct CDR3 sequences, around 20% of them singletons. The source was PBMCs from the stem cell graft donor, collected from the stem cell graft. All receptors come from a human donor who donated a stem cell graft to a child with acute lymphoblastic leukemia. The CDR3 runs from the conserved cysteine through the conserved F or W. A D gene is named only where the DNA matches it firmly. Size tells how often a clone was seen (once, few, many) or the class of an expanded clone, and some rows leave it out.

cdr3_nt cdr3_aa clone_size j_call d_call v_call
TGTGCCAGTAGTACAGTGGGGACAGGGGGAGCGGACAATGAGCAGTTCTTC CASSTVGTGGADNEQFF few TRBJ2-1 TRBD1 TRBV19
TGTGCCAGCAGCTTATACCGCCACGAGGGTGGCTACACCTTC CASSLYRHEGGYTF - TRBJ1-2 - TRBV7-8
TGTGCCAGCAGCCCATCAGCATCACCCCTCCACTTT CASSPSASPLHF few TRBJ1-6 - TRBV7-2
TGTGCCAGCCGGTTTGTCATGAACACTGAAGCTTTCTTT CASRFVMNTEAFF - TRBJ1-1 - TRBV6-1
TGCGCCAGCAGCCGGAGGATAGCGGGATCCACAGATACGCAGTATTTT CASSRRIAGSTDTQYF - TRBJ2-3 TRBD2 TRBV5-1
TGTGCCAGCAGCCCAATGGGGGGGAGTGGGCCTGAAGCTTTCTTT CASSPMGGSGPEAFF few TRBJ1-1 - TRBV3-1
TGCGCCAGCAGCCAGGACAGGGATAATGAAAAACTGTTTTTT CASSQDRDNEKLFF - TRBJ1-4 TRBD1 TRBV5-1
TGTGCCAGCAGTTCTATAGCGGGTGCCCCAGATACGCAGTATTTT CASSSIAGAPDTQYF once TRBJ2-3 TRBD2 TRBV27
TGTGCCACCAGCGGGCAGTCCTATAATTCACCCCTCCACTTT CATSGQSYNSPLHF few TRBJ1-6 - TRBV15
TGCAGTGCGGTGGAAAATTCACCCCTCCACTTT CSAVENSPLHF few TRBJ1-6 - TRBV20-1
TGCGCCAGCAGCTGGAGCGGGGGGTATGGGACCCAGTACTTC CASSWSGGYGTQYF - TRBJ2-5 TRBD2 TRBV5-1
TGTGCCAGCAGCTTAGTGGGCCGGGAGCAGGGCTACGAGCAGTACTTC CASSLVGREQGYEQYF few TRBJ2-7 - TRBV7-6
TGCGCCAGCAGCTTGGTATCCGGGGTTGAGGCCGGGGAGCTGTTTTTT CASSLVSGVEAGELFF - TRBJ2-2 - TRBV5-1
TGTGCCAGCAGCCAGGCCACTAGCGGCTACAATGAGCAGTTCTTC CASSQATSGYNEQFF - TRBJ2-1 TRBD2 TRBV4-2
TGTGCCAGCGGGGGAGGCGGGTCCACCTACGAGCAGTACTTC CASGGGGSTYEQYF few TRBJ2-7 - TRBV7-9
TGTGCCAGCAGCCGCGTCTATAGGGGGCACGAGCAGTACTTC CASSRVYRGHEQYF few TRBJ2-7 TRBD1 TRBV3-1
TGCAGCGTCCCCGTGGGGCGCGACTACGAGCAGTACTTC CSVPVGRDYEQYF - TRBJ2-7 - TRBV29-1
TGTGCCAGCAGTCCTAGCGGCCCTTGGGATACGCAGTATTTT CASSPSGPWDTQYF few TRBJ2-3 TRBD2 TRBV27
TGTGCCAGCAGCTTAATACCGCAGAACACCGGGGAGCTGTTTTTT CASSLIPQNTGELFF - TRBJ2-2 - TRBV7-9
TGTGCCAGCAGCCAGCAACCGGGACTAGCGGGAACAGATACGCAGTATTTT CASSQQPGLAGTDTQYF - TRBJ2-3 TRBD2 TRBV3-1
TGTGCCAGTAGTGAGTCTCCAGCGGGAGGGTTTTTCTCCTACAATGAGCAGTTCTTC CASSESPAGGFFSYNEQFF - TRBJ2-1 TRBD2 TRBV19
TGTGCCAGCAGCGTAGATCTAAAAAACATTCAGTACTTC CASSVDLKNIQYF few TRBJ2-4 - TRBV9
TGTGCCAGCAGCTTATTTCCTAGCAATCAGCCCCAGCATTTT CASSLFPSNQPQHF few TRBJ1-5 - TRBV7-9
TGTGCCAGCAGCTTAGCGCGAGGGGGGGCCTACAATGAGCAGTTCTTC CASSLARGGAYNEQFF - TRBJ2-1 - TRBV7-6
TGTGCCAGCGGGGACCGTAGCAATCAGCCCCAGCATTTT CASGDRSNQPQHF few TRBJ1-5 - TRBV27
TGCAGTGCTCCAACGCTTCCGGGCCCAGAAGCCATAAGGCTGGGGTATGGCTACACCTTC CSAPTLPGPEAIRLGYGYTF few TRBJ1-2 - TRBV20-1
TGTGCCACCAGCAGAGACGGGACAGATAATGAAAAACTGTTTTTT CATSRDGTDNEKLFF - TRBJ1-4 TRBD1 TRBV15
TGTGCCATCAGTGTGCTCAAGACTAGCGGGAGTGGCACCTACAATGAGCAGTTCTTC CAISVLKTSGSGTYNEQFF - TRBJ2-1 TRBD2 TRBV10-3
TGCGCCACCATGGAGGGGATTTCCTACAATGAGCAGTTCTTC CATMEGISYNEQFF few TRBJ2-1 - TRBV5-1
TGTGCCAGCAGTTTCCACTTAAACGCCGTAACCTACGAGCAGTACTTC CASSFHLNAVTYEQYF - TRBJ2-7 - TRBV27
TGTGCCAGCAGTATCCTTAGCGGGGGCAGCACAGATACGCAGTATTTT CASSILSGGSTDTQYF few TRBJ2-3 TRBD2 TRBV12-3/TRBV12-4
TGTGCCAGCCGCGGGACTAGCGGGATATCCGGGGAGCTGTTTTTT CASRGTSGISGELFF - TRBJ2-2 TRBD2 TRBV28
TGCAGCGTTGGAGACTTGGGTGAGCAGTACTTC CSVGDLGEQYF - TRBJ2-7 - TRBV29-1
TGCAGCGTTGCGGGACTTCCGGGACTAGCCGTGGTCTACAATGAGCAGTTCTTC CSVAGLPGLAVVYNEQFF - TRBJ2-1 TRBD2 TRBV29-1
TGTGCCAGCAGCTTCTTAGGGACTAGCGGGAGAAATGAGCAGTTCTTC CASSFLGTSGRNEQFF - TRBJ2-1 TRBD2 TRBV7-3
TGCAGTGCTTGGGCGGGAGAAGAAACAGATACGCAGTATTTT CSAWAGEETDTQYF - TRBJ2-3 TRBD2 TRBV20-1
TGTGCCAGCAGCCTCCGGGGACTAGCGGGACTGATAGGCTACGAGCAGTACTTC CASSLRGLAGLIGYEQYF once TRBJ2-7 TRBD2 TRBV13
TGTGCCACCAGTGATTCCCAGGGACCAAAATGGGGCGAGCAGTACTTC CATSDSQGPKWGEQYF - TRBJ2-7 - TRBV24-1
TGTGCCAGTAGTGTGTTTTGGGGACAAGAGACCCAGTACTTC CASSVFWGQETQYF few TRBJ2-5 - TRBV19
TGTGCCAGCAGCTTGACTAGCCGTCAGACCCAGTACTTC CASSLTSRQTQYF - TRBJ2-5 TRBD2 TRBV3-1